This T cell receptor beta chain originates from a study of control samples from healthy donors and cancer patients. Profiled with immunoSEQ multiplex PCR; TCRdb holds only in-frame clones, not every one. Among just over 150,000 clones, around 90% were seen once, and the ten largest hold around 12%. The sequenced sample was blood. This receptor was taken from a man aged 25-40 years in good health.

As DNA, the CDR3 is TGTGCCAGCAGCCCACGGACAGGATTAAGTCCCCTCCACTTT. Encoded protein: CASSPRTGLSPLHF. This chain joins TRBV14 and TRBJ1-6, with 7 bases identical to TRBD1. Germline trimming cut 4 bases from V and 13 bases from J; bases unmatched to any gene: 10. The CDR3 loop spans 14 amino acids. Germline CDR1 SGHDN, CDR2 FVKESK.